These 8 T cell receptor beta chains originate from one sample sequenced in a study of shared clonotypes between healthy human individuals. The protocol was immunoSEQ multiplex PCR, while the TCRdb copy is restricted to in-frame clones and leaves out a portion. Here the sample spans approximately 100,000 clones, 68% being singletons. Sequenced sample: memory CD8+ T cells sorted from blood. Subset in this sample: CD45RO+ cells pooled with CCR7-negative TemRA cells. These receptors all come from a woman aged 25 to 39 in good health.

In its sample, this clone was seen a few times. The sample holds other DNA sequences that translate to the same CDR3. The chain couples TRBV5-1 to TRBJ2-7; the D is unclear. This CDR3 is 11 amino acids long. Trimming removed 4 bases at V and 4 bases at J, with 6 bases between. Looked up from germline, CDR1 is SGHRS and CDR2 is YFSETQ. CDR3 nucleotide sequence: TGCGCCAGCAGCACCAGTTACGAGCAGTACTTC. Amino acids: CASSTSYEQYF.

V usage is TRBV13 and J usage is TRBJ2-1, with 8 bases lining up with TRBD2. The CDR3 has 16 amino acids. Per the germline V gene, CDR1 is PRHDT and CDR2 is FYEKMQ (reference sequence). Trimming took 6 bases from V and 4 from J; bases not matched to a gene: 11. CDR3 DNA: TGTGCCAGCAGTTCAGTTGGTAGCGGGAAGTACAATGAGCAGTTCTTC. Encoded protein: CASSSVGSGKYNEQFF.

J is TRBJ2-2 and V is TRBV6-6; TRBD2 matches at 7 bases. The germline gives CDR1 MNHNY, CDR2 SVGAGI (reference sequence). V lost 0 bases and J lost 7; bases outside the gene matches: 8. The CDR3 sequence is 16 residues long. CDR3 sequence (DNA): TGTGCCAGCAGTTACTCTTCGGGACTATTTAACGGGGAGCTGTTTTTT. Translation: CASSYSSGLFNGELFF.

The rearrangement joins TRBV5-1 to TRBJ2-3; 10 bases fit TRBD2. The CDR3 extends over 18 amino acids. The germline CDR1 and CDR2 sequences are SGHRS and YFSETQ. Losses at the gene ends were 3 bases for V and 2 bases for J; bases not matched to a gene: 12. This chain's CDR3 is CASSSPGLAFPNTDTQYF. The CDR3, as DNA: TGCGCCAGCAGCTCCCCGGGACTAGCGTTTCCGAACACAGATACGCAGTATTTT.

The sample holds many counts of this clone. The V and J genes are TRBV5-1 and TRBJ2-1; a possible D gene is TRBD1 (6 bases). The V end lost 0 bases, the J end lost 6 bases, and 7 bases lay between the germline ends. The V gene's germline CDR1 is SGHRS and CDR2 YFSETQ. The CDR3 consists of 13 residues. The CDR3 DNA is TGCGCCAGCAGCTTGGAACAGGGCAATGAGCAGTTCTTC. Its protein is CASSLEQGNEQFF.

This clone has only a few counts. The rearrangement uses TRBV10-3 and TRBJ2-7; maybe TRBD1 (6 bases). CDR3 length: 17 amino acids. The V gene's germline CDR1 is ENHRY and CDR2 SYGVKD. V was clipped by 2 bases and J by 6 bases, with 23 bases between them. This CDR3 is CAISEGSMGQDKGEQYF. CDR3 DNA sequence: TGTGCCATCAGTGAGGGTAGTATGGGACAAGACAAGGGCGAGCAGTACTTC.

The gene calls are TRBV7-8 and TRBJ2-7; D uncertain. Germline lookup yields CDR1 SGHVS and CDR2 FQNEAQ. With 1 base removed from V and 2 bases from J, the gap between germline ends came to 9 bases. The CDR3 covers 14 residues. The CDR3, as DNA: TGTGCCAGCAGCTTAGGTCCAGACGCCTACGAGCAGTACTTC. Encoded protein: CASSLGPDAYEQYF.

This clone was detected only once. The chain employs TRBV7-3 and TRBJ2-3; 7 positions agree with TRBD2. The CDR3 has 15 amino acids. V lost 8 bases and J lost 4; bases outside the gene matches: 12. Germline V gene lookup returns CDR1 SGHTA and CDR2 FQGTGA. The CDR3 bases are TGTGCCAGCTCCCTTAGTGGCGGGAGTTCAGATACGCAGTATTTT. Translating it yields CASSLSGGSSDTQYF.